A single sample is the source of the 22 T cell receptor beta chains below, sequenced in a study of regulatory T cells in long-lasting Graves disease (TCRdb year 2021). The time point label on this specimen signifies: newly diagnosed GD, antithyroid drugs for less than 3 months. For both TCR sequencing and RNA sequencing, RNA was extracted from PBMCs in TRIzol. The library was prepared using multiplex PCR. TCRdb lists the instrument as Illumina HiSeq 4000. To build TCR beta libraries, CDR3 regions were amplified by Arm-PCR using iRepertoire HTBI primers. TCRdb itself trimmed the public reads at Q25 with fastp, ran MiXCR and retained productive beta chains. All rows with the same CDR3 protein become a single entry with the most common DNA and genes. Here the sample has under 700,000 distinct CDR3 sequences; approximately 16% occur a single time. The ten largest clonotypes hold around 25% of the sample.

Separately, the same data were catalogued under a study of T cells in Graves' hyperthyroidism and ophthalmopathy.

The material sequenced was peripheral blood mononuclear cells (PBMCs), taken at new diagnosis, from a patient treated with antithyroid drugs. The receptors originated from a woman aged 35-65 years with Graves disease. Donor details come from another sample of the same person, matched by shared clones.

This clonotype has more than one count but fewer than ten. This chain links TRBV29-1 with TRBJ2-1; perhaps TRBD2 as D (5 bases). Trimming removed 6 bases from V and 2 bases from J, with 11 bases in between. Germline V CDR1 and CDR2: SQVTM, ANQGSEA. The CDR3 runs to 13 residues. This chain's CDR3 is CSVGSGTYNEQFF. CDR3 bases: TGCAGCGTGGGATCCGGGACCTACAATGAGCAGTTCTTC.

The sample holds a few counts of this clonotype. V and J are TRBV6-9 and TRBJ2-7; D may be TRBD2 (5 bases). The CDR3 sequence is 14 residues long. Germline assignment: CDR1 MNHGY and CDR2 SVAAGI. The ends were cut back, 3 bases at V and 2 bases at J, with 11 bases in the middle. The CDR3 loop reads CASSYSAGAYEQYF. The CDR3 region has the DNA TGTGCCAGCAGTTACTCAGCCGGGGCCTACGAGCAGTACTTC.

The sample holds many counts of this clonotype. The chain has TRBV7-2 and TRBJ2-1; 8 bases are shared with TRBD2. Germline V gene lookup returns CDR1 SGHTA and CDR2 FQGNSA. The CDR3 sequence is 16 residues long. V lost 5 bases to trimming and J lost 2 bases; unmatched junction nucleotides: 8. CDR3 nucleotides: TGTGCCAGCAGCCCGGGCCCGGGGGGGCCCTACAATGAGCAGTTCTTC. It encodes CASSPGPGGPYNEQFF.

This clonotype was found once. Germline is not matched at one junction end, which may reflect a read error. The chain employs TRBV6-4 and TRBJ1-5; possible D gene TRBD1, 5 bases. This CDR3 is 15 amino acids long. CDR1 MRHNA and CDR2 SNTAGT come from the germline V gene. CDR3 amino acids: CASSPGGYSDQPQHF. CDR3 coding DNA: TGTGCCAGCAGCCCCGGGGGGTATAGCGATCAGCCCCAGCATTTT.

This clonotype was detected only a few times. This chain connects TRBV9 to TRBJ1-2, with TRBD1 matching over 7 bases. Trimming took 0 bases from V and 3 from J; bases not matched to a gene: 2. The CDR3 is made up of 14 amino acids. CDR1 is SGDLS, CDR2 YYNGEE, per germline. This chain's CDR3 is CASSVAGGYYGYTF. CDR3 bases: TGTGCCAGCAGCGTAGCAGGGGGGTACTATGGCTACACCTTC. The whole variable domain, filled in from reference TRBV9 and TRBJ1-2, reads DSGVTQTPKHLITATGQRVTLRCSPRSGDLSVYWYQQSLDQGLQFLIQYYNGEERAKGNILERFSAQQFPDLHSELNLSSLELGDSALYFCASSVAGGYYGYTFGSGTRLTVV.

J is TRBJ1-4 and V is TRBV28; 10 nucleotides match TRBD1. V trimming: 2 bases; J trimming: 7 bases; junction bases outside the gene matches: 7. The CDR3 sequence is 16 residues long. Looked up from germline, CDR1 is MDHEN and CDR2 is SYDVKM. CDR3 sequence (DNA): TGTGCCAGCAGTTTAATTGGGACAGGGGAGGCTGAAAAACTGTTTTTT. It is translated as CASSLIGTGEAEKLFF.

This clonotype was seen more than once but under ten times. V is TRBV5-8 and J is TRBJ1-2; D might be TRBD1 (6 bases). This CDR3 region has 16 residues. The V end was cut by 0 bases, the J end by 4 bases, with 16 bases between. Germline V CDR1 and CDR2: SGHTS, YDEGEE. CDR3 in amino acids: CASSLGGDIDSYGYTF. The CDR3 nucleotides are TGTGCCAGCAGCTTGGGCGGGGACATCGATAGCTATGGCTACACCTTC.

This clonotype has just one count. The chain uses TRBV28 and TRBJ2-2; 10 bases are a match to TRBD1. The trim removed 4 bases at V and 7 bases at J, leaving 9 bases unmatched. CDR1 MDHEN and CDR2 SYDVKM come from the germline V gene. There are 16 residues in the CDR3. CDR3 bases: TGTGCCAGCAGTTGGACCGGGACAGGGGTGGACGGGGAGCTGTTTTTT. Protein sequence: CASSWTGTGVDGELFF.

This clonotype came up many times. J is TRBJ2-5 and V is TRBV20-1, with 8 bases lining up with TRBD2. The junction had 9 bases not matched to a gene; V was cut back by 3 bases and J by 9 bases. Germline V gives CDR1 DFQATT, CDR2 SNEGSKA (reference sequence). The CDR3 is 13 amino acids. This CDR3 is CSARTSEHGAQYF. The CDR3 coding sequence is TGCAGTGCTAGGACTAGCGAACACGGGGCCCAGTACTTC.

The chain couples TRBV5-5 to TRBJ2-7; TRBD1 matches 10 bases. V lost 4 bases, J lost 5 bases, and 9 bases stayed unmatched. In germline, CDR1 is SGHKS, CDR2 YYEKEE (reference sequence). CDR3 length equals 15 residues. The CDR3 is CASSRGTGDRHEQYF. The CDR3, as DNA: TGTGCCAGCAGCCGAGGGACAGGGGATCGCCACGAGCAGTACTTC.

This clonotype was seen repeatedly, ten times or more. The chain joins TRBV6-1 to TRBJ1-2; TRBD1 matches 11 bases. Germline V gene lookup returns CDR1 MNHNS and CDR2 SASEGT. The CDR3 is made up of 16 amino acids. V lost 8 bases, J lost 6 bases, and 14 bases stayed unmatched. The CDR3 here is CASLSDPGQGENGYTF. The CDR3 DNA follows: TGTGCCAGCTTATCCGATCCGGGACAGGGGGAAAATGGCTACACCTTC.

This clonotype was detected a few times. The chain combines TRBV12-3 or TRBV12-4 with TRBJ1-4, with a tentative D call TRBD1 (6 bases). The CDR3 has 16 residues. The ends were cut back, 3 bases at V and 5 bases at J, with 16 bases in the middle. For the CDR3, the DNA is TGTGCCAGCAGTTTCTACTTTCGGACAGCGAATGAAAAACTGTTTTTT. This sequence encodes CASSFYFRTANEKLFF.

The V and J genes are TRBV20-1 and TRBJ1-3; no definite D call. The CDR3 covers 15 residues. The V and J ends lost 0 bases and 1 base respectively, with 10 bases between them. Germline values: CDR1 DFQATT, CDR2 SNEGSKA (reference sequence). The CDR3 loop reads CSARDGSGSGNTIYF. In DNA form, the CDR3 reads TGCAGTGCTAGAGATGGGAGCGGATCTGGAAACACCATATATTTT.

Many counts were recorded for this clonotype. The chain recombines TRBV2 with TRBJ2-2; D gene uncertain. This CDR3 is built from 14 residues. CDR1 and CDR2 from the germline V gene are SNHLY and FYNNEI. Trimming removed 0 bases at V and 8 bases at J, with 10 bases between. CDR3 in DNA: TGTGCCAGCAGTGAAGCGGGCCCCTCAGGGGAGCTGTTTTTT. Protein product: CASSEAGPSGELFF.

This clonotype has only a few counts. The chain joins TRBV7-8 to TRBJ1-6; 7 positions agree with TRBD1. Germline CDR1 reads SGHVS; CDR2 reads FQNEAQ. Unmatched junction bases numbered 4, after V lost 1 base and J lost 7 bases. The CDR3 totals 15 residues. The CDR3 DNA follows: TGTGCCAGCAGCTTAGATTCAGGGGGGAATTCACCCCTCCACTTT. Encoded protein: CASSLDSGGNSPLHF.

This clonotype was counted a few times. The rearrangement joins TRBV15 to TRBJ1-2; D gene uncertain. The V gene's germline CDR1 is LNHNV and CDR2 YYDKDF (reference sequence). The CDR3 is made up of 15 amino acids. Between the trimmed V and J ends, which lost 6 bases and 3 bases, there was a span of 17 bases. CDR3 nucleotide sequence: TGTGCCACCAGTATAAATCAGGTCTCGTACTATGGCTACACCTTC. Translated, it gives CATSINQVSYYGYTF.

This clonotype was counted at least ten times. The V gene is TRBV28, the J gene TRBJ2-5, with a tentative D call TRBD1 (7 bases). Trimming left V 4 bases short and J 7 bases short, with 10 bases between. The CDR3 spans 12 residues. CDR1 and CDR2 (germline): MDHEN, SYDVKM. The CDR3 region has the DNA TGTGCCAGCAGTTCCAGGGGGGTGACCCAGTACTTC. Translated: CASSSRGVTQYF.

There are many counts of this clonotype. The chain combines TRBV3-1 with TRBJ1-1; no reliable D call. Trimming pared 1 base from V and 1 base from J, leaving 10 bases between. The CDR3 is made up of 15 amino acids. Germline CDR1 reads LGHDT; CDR2 reads YNNKEL (reference sequence). In nucleotides, the CDR3 is TGTGCCAGCAGCCAAGCCGACGGAGAGAACACTGAAGCTTTCTTT. This gives the protein CASSQADGENTEAFF.

Details on this clonotype: This may arise from a read error, as a much more abundant clone is one base away. This chain links TRBV13 with TRBJ2-3; D not resolved. Germline lookup yields CDR1 PRHDT and CDR2 FYEKMQ (reference sequence). V lost 5 bases and J 9 bases, leaving 12 bases between the germline ends. The CDR3 spans 12 residues. Written as DNA, the CDR3 is TGTGCCAGCAGCCAGGAAACGAGGACGCAGTATTTT. Translating gives CASSQETRTQYF.

This clonotype occurred many times. The chain combines TRBV7-8 with TRBJ2-3, with 7 bases matching TRBD2. The CDR3 spans 18 residues. The V gene's germline CDR1 is SGHVS and CDR2 FQNEAQ. The V and J ends lost 2 bases and 2 bases, in that order; junction bases with no gene match: 13. CDR3 nucleotides: TGTGCCAGCAGCTTACTAGCCCCCGGGGAGGGGTTCACAGATACGCAGTATTTT. It codes for CASSLLAPGEGFTDTQYF.

V usage is TRBV6-2 or TRBV6-3 and J usage is TRBJ2-7; 14 nucleotides agree with TRBD2. The CDR3 consists of 14 residues. Germline trimming cut 6 bases from V and 10 bases from J; bases unmatched to any gene: 8. The germline gives CDR1 MNHEY, CDR2 SVGEGT. The CDR3 loop reads CASSPSGLAGGQYF. Written as DNA, the CDR3 is TGTGCCAGCAGCCCCTCCGGACTAGCGGGGGGTCAGTACTTC.

Ten or more counts support this clonotype. The J gene is TRBJ1-1, the V gene TRBV18, with a tentative D call TRBD1 (5 bases). The V and J ends lost 8 bases and 0 bases respectively, with 10 bases between them. Germline CDR1 is KGHSH and CDR2 is LQKENI. The CDR3 length is 13 residues. The CDR3 sequence is CASSDSLNTEAFF. For the CDR3, the DNA is TGTGCCAGCAGTGACAGCTTGAACACTGAAGCTTTCTTT.